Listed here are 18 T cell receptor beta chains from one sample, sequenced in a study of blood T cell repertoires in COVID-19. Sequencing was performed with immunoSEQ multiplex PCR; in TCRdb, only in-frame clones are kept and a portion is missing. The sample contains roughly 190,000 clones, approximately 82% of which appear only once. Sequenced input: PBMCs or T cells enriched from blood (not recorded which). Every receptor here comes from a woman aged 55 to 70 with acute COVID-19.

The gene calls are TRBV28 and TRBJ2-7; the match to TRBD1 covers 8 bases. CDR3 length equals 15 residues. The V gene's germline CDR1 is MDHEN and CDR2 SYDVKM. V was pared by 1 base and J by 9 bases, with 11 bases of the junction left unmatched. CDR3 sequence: CASSLSGTGGLRQYV. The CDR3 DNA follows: TGTGCCAGCAGTTTATCGGGGACAGGTGGTCTTCGGCAGTACGTC.

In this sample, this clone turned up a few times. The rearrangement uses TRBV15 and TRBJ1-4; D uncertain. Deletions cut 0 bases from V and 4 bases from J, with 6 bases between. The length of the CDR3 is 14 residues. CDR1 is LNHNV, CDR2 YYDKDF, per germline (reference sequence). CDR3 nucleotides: TGTGCCACCAGCAGAGATGGGAGTAATGAAAAACTGTTTTTT. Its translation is CATSRDGSNEKLFF.

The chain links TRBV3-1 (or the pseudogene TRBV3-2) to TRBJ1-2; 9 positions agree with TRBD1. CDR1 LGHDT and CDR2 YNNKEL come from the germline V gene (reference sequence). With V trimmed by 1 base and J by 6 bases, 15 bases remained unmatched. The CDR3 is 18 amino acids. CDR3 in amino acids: CASSQVRDRVLPAHGYTF. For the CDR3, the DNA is TGTGCCAGCAGCCAAGTAAGGGACAGGGTCTTACCGGCTCATGGCTACACCTTC.

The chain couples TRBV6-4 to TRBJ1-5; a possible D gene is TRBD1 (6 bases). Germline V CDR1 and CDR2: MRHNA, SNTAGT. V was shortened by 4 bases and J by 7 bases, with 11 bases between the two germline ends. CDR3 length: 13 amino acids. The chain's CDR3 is CASSVQQGQPQHF. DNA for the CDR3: TGTGCCAGCAGTGTTCAGCAGGGGCAGCCCCAGCATTTT.

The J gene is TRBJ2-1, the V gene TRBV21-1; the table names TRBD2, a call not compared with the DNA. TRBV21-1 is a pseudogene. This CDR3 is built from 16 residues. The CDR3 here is CASSKGLAGVPWGQFF. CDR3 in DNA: TGTGCCAGCAGCAAAGGGCTAGCGGGGGTCCCATGGGGGCAGTTCTTC.

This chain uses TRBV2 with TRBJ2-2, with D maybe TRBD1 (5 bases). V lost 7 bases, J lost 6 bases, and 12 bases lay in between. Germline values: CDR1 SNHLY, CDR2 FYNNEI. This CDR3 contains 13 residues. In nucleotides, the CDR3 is TGTGCCAGCACTAAAAGGGGTCCCGGGGAGCTGTTTTTT. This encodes CASTKRGPGELFF.

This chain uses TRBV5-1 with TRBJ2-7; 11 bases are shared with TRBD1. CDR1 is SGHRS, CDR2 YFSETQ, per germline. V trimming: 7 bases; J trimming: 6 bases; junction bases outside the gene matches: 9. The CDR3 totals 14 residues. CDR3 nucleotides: TGCGCCAGCTCCTTAGGGACAGGGGGGGGCGAGCAGTACGTC. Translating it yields CASSLGTGGGEQYV.

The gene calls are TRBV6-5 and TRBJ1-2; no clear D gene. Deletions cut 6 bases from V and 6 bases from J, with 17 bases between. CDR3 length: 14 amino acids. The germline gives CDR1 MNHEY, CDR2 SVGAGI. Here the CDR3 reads CASRGLVVHNGYTF. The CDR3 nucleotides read TGTGCCAGCAGAGGACTGGTGGTGCACAATGGCTACACCTTC.

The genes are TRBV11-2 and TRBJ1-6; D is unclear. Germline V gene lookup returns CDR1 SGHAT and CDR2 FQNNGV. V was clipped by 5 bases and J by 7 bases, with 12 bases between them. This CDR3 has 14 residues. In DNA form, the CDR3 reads TGTGCCAGCAGCCCCGTTGTCGGGAATTCACCCCTCCACTTT. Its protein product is CASSPVVGNSPLHF.

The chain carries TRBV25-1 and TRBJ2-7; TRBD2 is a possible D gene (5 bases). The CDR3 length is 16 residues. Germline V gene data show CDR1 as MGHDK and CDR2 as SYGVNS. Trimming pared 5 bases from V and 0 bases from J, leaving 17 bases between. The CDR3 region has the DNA TGTGCCAGCAGTTCAGGCTGGACGGGGAGCTCCTACGAGCAGTACTTC. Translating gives CASSSGWTGSSYEQYF.

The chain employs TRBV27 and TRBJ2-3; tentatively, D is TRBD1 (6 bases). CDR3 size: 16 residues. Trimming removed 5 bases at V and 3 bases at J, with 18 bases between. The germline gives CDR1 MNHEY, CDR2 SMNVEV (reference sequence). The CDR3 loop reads CASSDSDSYYTDTQYF. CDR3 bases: TGTGCCAGCAGTGACTCGGACAGTTACTATACAGATACGCAGTATTTT.

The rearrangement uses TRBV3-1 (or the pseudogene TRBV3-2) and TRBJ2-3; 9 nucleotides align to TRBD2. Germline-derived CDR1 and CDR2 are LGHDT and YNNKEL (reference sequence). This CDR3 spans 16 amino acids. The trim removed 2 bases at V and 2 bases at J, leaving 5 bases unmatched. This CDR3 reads CASSQKRGANTDTQYF. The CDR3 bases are TGTGCCAGCAGCCAAAAGCGGGGGGCAAACACAGATACGCAGTATTTT.

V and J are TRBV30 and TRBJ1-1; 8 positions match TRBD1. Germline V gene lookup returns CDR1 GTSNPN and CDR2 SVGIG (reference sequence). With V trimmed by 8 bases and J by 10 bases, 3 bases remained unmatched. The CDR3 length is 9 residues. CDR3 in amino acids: CARDRGAFF. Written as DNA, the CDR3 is TGTGCCAGAGACAGGGGAGCTTTCTTT.

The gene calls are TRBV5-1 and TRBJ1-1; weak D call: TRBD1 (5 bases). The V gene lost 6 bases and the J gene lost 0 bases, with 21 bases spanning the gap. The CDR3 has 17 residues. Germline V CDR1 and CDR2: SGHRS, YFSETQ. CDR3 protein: CASNHQDKDYMNTEAFF. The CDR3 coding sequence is TGCGCCAGCAACCACCAGGACAAGGACTACATGAACACTGAAGCTTTCTTT.

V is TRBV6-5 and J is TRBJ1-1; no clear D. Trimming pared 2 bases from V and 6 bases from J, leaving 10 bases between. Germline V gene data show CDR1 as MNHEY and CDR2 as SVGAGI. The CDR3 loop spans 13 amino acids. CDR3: CASSYPNGAEAFF. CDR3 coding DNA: TGTGCCAGCAGTTACCCCAACGGGGCTGAAGCTTTCTTT.

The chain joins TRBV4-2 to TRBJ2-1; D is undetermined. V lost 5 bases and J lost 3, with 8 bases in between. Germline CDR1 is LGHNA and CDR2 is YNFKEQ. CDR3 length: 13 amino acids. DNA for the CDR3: TGTGCCAGCAGCGAAACTATCTACAATGAGCAGTTCTTC. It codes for CASSETIYNEQFF.

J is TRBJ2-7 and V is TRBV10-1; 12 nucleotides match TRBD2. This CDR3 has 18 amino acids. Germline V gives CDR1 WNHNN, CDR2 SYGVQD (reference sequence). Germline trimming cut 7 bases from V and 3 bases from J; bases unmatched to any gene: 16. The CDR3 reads CASIPRTSGAEIRYEQYF. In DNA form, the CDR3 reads TGCGCCAGCATCCCACGGACTAGCGGGGCCGAGATCCGCTACGAGCAGTACTTC.

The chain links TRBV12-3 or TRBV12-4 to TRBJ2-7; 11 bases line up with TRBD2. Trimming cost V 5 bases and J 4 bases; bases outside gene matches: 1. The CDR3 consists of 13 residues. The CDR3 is CASSRTSGYEQYF. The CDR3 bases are TGTGCCAGCAGTAGGACTAGCGGGTACGAGCAGTACTTC.